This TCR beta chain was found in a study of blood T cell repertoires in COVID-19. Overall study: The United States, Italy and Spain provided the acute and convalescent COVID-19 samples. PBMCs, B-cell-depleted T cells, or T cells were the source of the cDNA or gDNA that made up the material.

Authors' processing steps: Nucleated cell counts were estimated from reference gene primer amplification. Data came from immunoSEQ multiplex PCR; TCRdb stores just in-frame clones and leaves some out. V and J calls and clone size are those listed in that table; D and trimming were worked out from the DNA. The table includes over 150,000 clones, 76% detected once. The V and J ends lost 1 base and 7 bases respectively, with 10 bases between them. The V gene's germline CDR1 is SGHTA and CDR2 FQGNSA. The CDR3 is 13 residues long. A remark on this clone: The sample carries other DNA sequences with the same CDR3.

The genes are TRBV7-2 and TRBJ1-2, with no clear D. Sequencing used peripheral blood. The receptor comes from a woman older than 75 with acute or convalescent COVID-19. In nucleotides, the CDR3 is TGTGCCAGCAGCTTAGACAGATTGGGTGGCTACACCTTC. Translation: CASSLDRLGGYTF.